This record looks at one TCR beta chain sequence and its context. Its antigen remains unidentified. This entry is derived from a study of shared clonotypes between healthy human individuals. Background on the study: Researchers drew samples from a couple of women and a few men aged 18 to 49. There were three CD4 naive, three CD4 memory, two CD8 naive and one CD8 memory plates per donor.

Terminally differentiated effector memory CD45RA+ cells were left out of the naive CD8 fraction, which was CD45RO-negative and positively selected for CCR7. The data were produced by immunoSEQ multiplex PCR, yet TCRdb's version contains in-frame clones alone and is incomplete. The sample consists of approximately 590,000 clones, nearly 97% of them appearing once. Germline assignment: CDR1 MNHNS and CDR2 SASEGT. The V and J ends lost 6 bases and 6 bases, in that order; junction bases with no gene match: 6. The CDR3 loop spans 15 amino acids. Points from the study as a whole: Several donors showed sharing of approximately 5% of naive CD4 clonotypes. Represented diversity, genetic and exposure-history alike, was limited by few donors.

This rearrangement joins TRBV6-1 to TRBJ2-1; 12 nucleotides agree with TRBD2. The source of this sequence is a woman aged 25 to 39 in good health. The specimen was naive CD8+ T cells sorted from blood. CDR3 protein: CASRETSGGSNEQFF. The CDR3 DNA is TGTGCCAGCAGGGAGACTAGCGGGGGTTCCAATGAGCAGTTCTTC.